Listed below are T cell receptor beta chains from one sample, sequenced in a study of cytomegalovirus exposure and HLA in healthy donors. Sequenced by immunoSEQ multiplex PCR; TCRdb stores in-frame clones only, minus some. In the table there are 90,000 to 100,000 clones, less than 10% of which are singletons. The sample consisted of PBMCs. These receptors all come from a man aged 50 or older in good health and CMV-seropositive. Both conserved end residues are part of each CDR3. The order of the fields is CDR3 length, J gene, V gene, D gene, clone size, CDR3 DNA, CDR3 protein. The D gene is left open where the match is weak. Only some rows state a clone size, as once, few, many or a class for expanded clones.

>15|TRBJ2-3|TRBV27|-|once
TGTGCCAGCAGTTTTGATTTGGGGGGTGTAGATACGCAGTATTTT
CASSFDLGGVDTQYF
>16|TRBJ2-2|TRBV2|TRBD1|few
TGTGCCAGCAGTGAACGGACAGGGGGCGCGGCCGGGGAGCTGTTTTTT
CASSERTGGAAGELFF
>15|TRBJ2-7|TRBV19|TRBD2|few
TGTGCCAGTGGTTCGTCGGCGGGAGTAACGTACGAGCAGTACTTC
CASGSSAGVTYEQYF
>17|TRBJ2-7|TRBV19|-|-
TGTGCCAGTAGCCACCCGCGGGCGGGGACGGGTCCCTACGAGCAGTACTTC
CASSHPRAGTGPYEQYF
>14|TRBJ2-7|TRBV7-6|TRBD1|-
TGTGCCAGCAGCTCCCGCGGGACAGGGTACGAGCAGTACTTC
CASSSRGTGYEQYF
>11|TRBJ1-1|TRBV28|-|few
TGTGCCAGCAGCCCCAGCACTGAAGCTTTCTTT
CASSPSTEAFF
>16|TRBJ2-1|TRBV7-6|TRBD2|few
TGTGCCAGCAGCTTAAATAGCGGGCAATCCTACAATGAGCAGTTCTTC
CASSLNSGQSYNEQFF
>14|TRBJ1-5|TRBV19|TRBD1|-
TGTGCCAGTACTCTGACAGGGGGCGGGCAGCCCCAGCATTTT
CASTLTGGGQPQHF
>15|TRBJ1-5|TRBV6-4|-|-
TGTGCCAGCAGTGCTCAGGGAGGCCACAATCAGCCCCAGCATTTT
CASSAQGGHNQPQHF
>12|TRBJ1-3|TRBV28|-|few
TGTGCCAGCAGCCCCGATAGGAGGACCATATATTTT
CASSPDRRTIYF
>15|TRBJ1-3|TRBV6-1|TRBD1|-
TGTGCCAGCAGCCGAGGACAGGGGACTGGAAACACCATATATTTT
CASSRGQGTGNTIYF
>16|TRBJ2-7|TRBV28|TRBD2|-
TGTGCCAGCAGGCAGGAGGGACTAGCGCCCACCTACGAGCAGTACTTC
CASRQEGLAPTYEQYF
>13|TRBJ2-7|TRBV29-1|-|once
TGCAGCGTTGGGACTCTGAGCTCCTACGAGCAGTACTTC
CSVGTLSSYEQYF
>13|TRBJ1-4|TRBV29-1|-|few
TGCAGCGTTGAAACAGCCCCGTATGAAAAACTGTTTTTT
CSVETAPYEKLFF
>16|TRBJ2-7|TRBV5-6|TRBD2|-
TGTGCCAGCAGCTTGGGGGCGGGAGGGGAGCCCTACGAGCAGTACTTC
CASSLGAGGEPYEQYF
>14|TRBJ2-5|TRBV28|-|few
TGTGCCAGCAGTTTGACAGGCCACCAAGAGACCCAGTACTTC
CASSLTGHQETQYF
>17|TRBJ2-2|TRBV29-1|TRBD2|-
TGCAGCGTTGAAGATTTAGGGCTAGCGGGAACCACCGGGGAGCTGTTTTTT
CSVEDLGLAGTTGELFF
>13|TRBJ1-1|TRBV5-1|-|-
TGCGCCAGCAGCTTGGCAGGGTCCTCCGTTTCTTTCTTT
CASSLAGSSVSFF
>16|TRBJ2-2|TRBV27|TRBD1|few
TGTGCCAGCAGTTTCGGGAACAGGGGGAACACCGGGGAGCTGTTTTTT
CASSFGNRGNTGELFF
>14|TRBJ2-5|TRBV7-8|TRBD1|few
TGTGCCAGCAGCCTTTTGACAGGGCTAGAGACCCAGTACTTC
CASSLLTGLETQYF
>12|TRBJ1-2|TRBV28|-|few
TGTGCCAGCAGTTTACCCAAATATGGCTACACCTTC
CASSLPKYGYTF
>10|TRBJ2-6|TRBV6-1|-|many
TGTGCCAGCAGTGCCTACGTCCTGACTTTC
CASSAYVLTF
>13|TRBJ1-2|TRBV5-4|-|-
TGTGCCAGCAGCCTGGCGGCAGGGAATGGCTACACCTTC
CASSLAAGNGYTF
>13|TRBJ2-7|TRBV28|-|few
TGTGCCAGCAGTTTACCCCCTACCTACGAGCAGTACTTC
CASSLPPTYEQYF
>14|TRBJ2-7|TRBV5-1|-|few
TGCGCCAGCAGCCCGGACACGTCGACCTACGAGCAGTACTTC
CASSPDTSTYEQYF
>20|TRBJ2-3|TRBV5-1|TRBD2|many
TGCGCCAGCAGTCGAAGGCGACTAGCGGGGAATCCAATTGCACCAGATACGCAGTATTTT
CASSRRRLAGNPIAPDTQYF
>11|TRBJ1-1|TRBV12-2|-|few
TGTGCAAGTCGCTTTATGACTGAAGCTTTCTTT
CASRFMTEAFF
>14|TRBJ2-5|TRBV18|-|-
TGTGCCAGCTCACCACAAGGGGTCCAAGAGACCCAGTACTTC
CASSPQGVQETQYF
>12|TRBJ2-7|TRBV29-1|-|-
TGCAGCGTTGAGGGCGGGACCTACGAGCAGTACTTC
CSVEGGTYEQYF
>14|TRBJ2-5|TRBV10-3|TRBD2|few
TGTGCCATCAGTGGGGGCGGGGGGCGTGAGACCCAGTACTTC
CAISGGGGRETQYF
>15|TRBJ1-4|TRBV28|-|few
TGTGCCAGCAGCCCGACCAGGGTGCCTAATGAAAAACTGTTTTTT
CASSPTRVPNEKLFF
>16|TRBJ2-7|TRBV7-9|TRBD1|-
TGTGCCAGCAGCTTAGGGGGGACAGGGGGCCAGCGCGAGCAGTACTTC
CASSLGGTGGQREQYF
>16|TRBJ1-2|TRBV27|TRBD1|-
TGTGCCAGCAGTACAGGGACAGGGAAAGCTAACTATGGCTACACCTTC
CASSTGTGKANYGYTF
>14|TRBJ2-3|TRBV7-2|-|-
TGTGCCAGCAGCTTATCCTCTAGCACAGATACGCAGTATTTT
CASSLSSSTDTQYF
>13|TRBJ2-6|TRBV7-2|TRBD1|few
TGTGCCAGCAGCTCCTCGCGGGAAGGACAGGGGGCTTTC
CASSSSREGQGAF
>12|TRBJ2-7|TRBV28|-|-
TGTGCCAGCAGTCCCCACAGGGACGAGCAGTACTTC
CASSPHRDEQYF
>15|TRBJ2-1|TRBV2|TRBD2|few
TGTGCCAGCACCCAACTAGCGGGAGAAGGAAATGAGCAGTTCTTC
CASTQLAGEGNEQFF
>16|TRBJ2-7|TRBV9|TRBD2|-
TGTGCCAACAACTATGCCCGGGGACTAGCGTTAAACGAGCAGTACTTC
CANNYARGLALNEQYF
>16|TRBJ1-4|TRBV28|-|-
TGTGCCAGCAGCACCCGGGACACTGCAACTAATGAAAAACTGTTTTTT
CASSTRDTATNEKLFF
>17|TRBJ2-3|TRBV4-1|-|-
TGCGCCAGCAGCCAAGAATCCGAGGGGGTACTCACAGATACGCAGTATTTT
CASSQESEGVLTDTQYF
>15|TRBJ2-3|TRBV10-3|TRBD2|few
TGTGCCATCAGTCGAGCGGGAGGGGTCGCAGATACGCAGTATTTT
CAISRAGGVADTQYF
>13|TRBJ2-1|TRBV19|-|-
TGTGCCAGTAGTCTGGTGCGGGGCGATGAGCAGTTCTTC
CASSLVRGDEQFF
>15|TRBJ1-6|TRBV30|-|-
TGTGCCTGGAGTGTACCCCGGCGCGGTAATTCACCCCTCCACTTT
CAWSVPRRGNSPLHF
>14|TRBJ2-5|TRBV27|-|few
TGTGCCAGCAGTTTATCCAAGACTAGTTTCACCCAGTACTTC
CASSLSKTSFTQYF
>11|TRBJ1-1|TRBV28|-|few
TGTGCATGCGTCATGAACACTGAAGCTTTCTTT
CACVMNTEAFF
>18|TRBJ2-3|TRBV9|-|few
TGTGCCAGCAGCGTAGCTCACGGGGGGACAGGTAAAGCAGATACGCAGTATTTT
CASSVAHGGTGKADTQYF
>16|TRBJ2-5|TRBV5-8|TRBD2|-
TGTGCCAGCAGCTTACTAGCGGGAGGGGGACGTGAGACCCAGTACTTC
CASSLLAGGGRETQYF
>14|TRBJ2-7|TRBV29-1|TRBD1|few
TGCAGCGTCCGCACTGGACAGGGTGCCTACGAGCAGTACTTC
CSVRTGQGAYEQYF